Presented here are 18 T cell receptor beta chains from one specimen sequenced in a study of read filtering for tumor transcriptome and immune sequencing. The library was built from around 380 ng RNA with molecular barcoded adaptors for alpha/delta and beta/gamma chains. TCRdb re-called the reads through MiXCR, storing one row per CDR3 protein. This sample has some 38,000 distinct CDR3 sequences, with about 13% found just once. Sequences were obtained from a population of CD138-negative cells sorted from bone marrow. All receptors come from a donor at least 40 years old with multiple myeloma.

Of note for this clonotype: At one end the junction does not follow the germline gene, possibly because of a read error. This chain connects TRBV7-3 to TRBJ1-5, with unresolved D. This CDR3 has 14 amino acids. Germline V CDR1 and CDR2: SGHTA, FQGTGA. Written as DNA, the CDR3 is TGCGCCAGCGGCTTACCTTATAGCAATCAGCCCCAGCATTTT. Its protein is CASGLPYSNQPQHF.

The V call is TRBV27, the J call TRBJ2-1, with no clear D. The CDR3 length is 14 residues. The germline CDR1 and CDR2 sequences are MNHEY and SMNVEV (reference sequence). The germline V and J ends were trimmed by 5 bases and 1 base, with 9 bases remaining between them. CDR3 protein: CASSVGGSYNEQFF. CDR3 coding DNA: TGTGCCAGCAGTGTGGGTGGGTCCTACAATGAGCAGTTCTTC.

This clonotype was counted ten times or more. The rearrangement links TRBV15 to TRBJ1-1, with 9 positions matching TRBD1. Germline loops: CDR1 LNHNV, CDR2 YYDKDF (reference sequence). The CDR3 loop spans 14 amino acids. J lost 1 base, V lost 5 bases, and 2 bases had no gene match. The CDR3 loop is CATSGQGRNTEAFF. CDR3 bases: TGTGCCACCAGCGGACAGGGGAGGAACACTGAAGCTTTCTTT.

As for this clonotype: Lacking the conserved final phenylalanine or tryptophan, this CDR3 likely reflects a read error. The chain uses TRBV12-3 or TRBV12-4 and TRBJ2-1; D is ambiguous. The length of the CDR3 is 14 residues. V was shortened by 3 bases and J by 4 bases, with 10 bases between the two germline ends. The DNA of the CDR3 is TGTGCCAGCAGTTTCTGTCGGGTATACAATGAGCAGTTCTCC. It translates to CASSFCRVYNEQFS.

Many counts were recorded for this clonotype. The V gene is TRBV29-1, the J gene TRBJ1-1; D unresolved. This CDR3 region has 13 residues. The V and J ends lost 7 bases and 5 bases respectively, with 17 bases between them. Germline loops: CDR1 SQVTM, CDR2 ANQGSEA. CDR3 nucleotide sequence: TGCAGCGCAATTAGACAACGCGGGACTGAAGCTTTCTTT. Its translation is CSAIRQRGTEAFF. Using reference TRBV29-1 and TRBJ1-1 for the parts outside the CDR3, the full variable domain is SAVISQKPSRDICQRGTSLTIQCQVDSQVTMMFWYRQQPGQSLTLIATANQGSEATYESGFVIDKFPISRPNLTFSTLTVSNMSPEDSSIYLCSAIRQRGTEAFFGQGTRLTVV.

This clonotype was observed at least ten times. The chain is built from TRBV7-9 and TRBJ2-7; 9 positions agree with TRBD1. Germline values: CDR1 SEHNR, CDR2 FQNEAQ (reference sequence). Trimming at V came to 5 bases and at J to 6 bases, leaving 11 bases not matched to a gene. The CDR3 spans 15 residues. The CDR3 DNA reads TGTGCCAGCAGCCGACCGGGACAGGGTGTAGGCGAGCAGTACTTC. The encoded protein is CASSRPGQGVGEQYF.

This clonotype came up many times. CDR3 loop: CASRLFPVSQSYEQYF. The CDR3 DNA is TGCGCCAGCAGACTGTTCCCCGTATCCCAATCCTACGAGCAGTACTTC. The chain employs TRBV4-1 and TRBJ2-7; D unclear. This CDR3 comprises 16 residues. V was pared by 6 bases and J by 1 base, with 19 bases between. Germline V gene lookup returns CDR1 MGHRA and CDR2 YSYEKL.

This clonotype was seen many times. The genes are TRBV15 and TRBJ1-2; D uncertain. Germline V gives CDR1 LNHNV, CDR2 YYDKDF (reference sequence). The V end was cut by 0 bases, the J end by 8 bases, with 13 bases between. The CDR3 length is 14 residues. The CDR3 here is CATSREPAPRGYTF. In DNA form, the CDR3 reads TGTGCCACCAGCAGAGAACCGGCCCCGCGGGGCTACACCTTC.

Ten or more counts support this clonotype. The chain is built from TRBV6-6 and TRBJ2-3; 9 nucleotides match TRBD2. V was pared by 0 bases and J by 2 bases, with 6 bases of the junction left unmatched. This CDR3 is 17 amino acids long. Germline V gene sequence: CDR1 MNHNY, CDR2 SVGAGI (reference sequence). CDR3 nucleotide sequence: TGTGCCAGCAGTTACTCCAAAAGCGGGGGGCTCACAGATACGCAGTATTTT. It yields the protein CASSYSKSGGLTDTQYF.

The table lists this clonotype with many counts. The V and J genes are TRBV12-3 or TRBV12-4 and TRBJ2-7; possibly TRBD2 for D (6 bases). The V gene lost 6 bases and the J gene lost 3 bases, with 12 bases spanning the gap. This CDR3 comprises 13 residues. For the CDR3, the DNA is TGTGCCAGCAGGGGGACTGGTCGCTACGAGCAGTACTTC. Its translation: CASRGTGRYEQYF.

This clonotype showed up many times. CDR3 in amino acids: CSARVGRFAYNEQFF. CDR3 nucleotides: TGCAGTGCTAGAGTAGGCAGATTTGCCTACAATGAGCAGTTCTTC. This chain connects TRBV20-1 to TRBJ2-1, with D unresolved. V gave up 1 base and J gave up 2 bases, with 12 bases separating them. The length of the CDR3 is 15 residues. Germline V gives CDR1 DFQATT, CDR2 SNEGSKA (reference sequence).

Regarding this clonotype: The likely explanation is a read error, given a far larger clone one base away. The rearrangement joins TRBV11-1 to TRBJ1-1, with a weak D call TRBD1 (6 bases). CDR1 is SGHAT, CDR2 FQDESV, per germline (reference sequence). V was clipped by 8 bases and J by 11 bases, with 18 bases between them. CDR3 length: 12 amino acids. This chain's CDR3 is CASGQGQLDAFF. The CDR3 DNA reads TGTGCCAGCGGCCAAGGACAGCTTGATGCTTTCTTT.

This clonotype was counted at least ten times. J is TRBJ1-1 and V is TRBV30; D may be TRBD1 (6 bases). Germline-derived CDR1 and CDR2 are GTSNPN and SVGIG (reference sequence). This CDR3 comprises 12 residues. Trimming removed 4 bases from V and 5 bases from J, with 11 bases in between. The CDR3 is CAWTRGATEAFF. The CDR3 coding sequence is TGTGCCTGGACGCGGGGGGCGACTGAAGCTTTCTTT.

A few counts support this clonotype. V and J are TRBV7-9 and TRBJ2-2; tentatively, D is TRBD1 or TRBD2 (5 bases each). CDR1 is SEHNR, CDR2 FQNEAQ, per germline (reference sequence). The V end was cut by 0 bases, the J end by 3 bases, with 8 bases between. The CDR3 consists of 15 residues. The CDR3 DNA follows: TGTGCCAGCAGCTTAGCGGGACCAGACACCGGGGAGCTGTTTTTT. Translated: CASSLAGPDTGELFF. Full variable domain (remainder filled in from reference TRBV7-9 and TRBJ2-2): DTGVSQNPRHKITKRGQNVTFRCDPISEHNRLYWYRQTLGQGPEFLTYFQNEAQLEKSRLLSDRFSAERPKGSFSTLEIQRTEQGDSAMYLCASSLAGPDTGELFFGEGSRLTVL.

There are many counts of this clonotype. The rearrangement links TRBV15 to TRBJ2-7; D is perhaps TRBD2 (7 bases). CDR3 size: 21 residues. Germline assignment: CDR1 LNHNV and CDR2 YYDKDF (reference sequence). The V and J ends lost 0 bases and 2 bases respectively, with 29 bases between them. CDR3 sequence: CATSRDLAPRWRGRGTYEQYF. The CDR3 DNA follows: TGTGCCACCAGCAGAGATTTGGCCCCCCGATGGCGGGGGCGCGGGACCTACGAGCAGTACTTC.

Ten or more counts support this clonotype. The rearrangement joins TRBV7-9 to TRBJ2-7; possible D gene TRBD1, 6 bases. CDR1 is SEHNR and CDR2 is FQNEAQ in the germline V gene (reference sequence). V was trimmed by 8 bases and J by 4 bases, leaving 24 bases between them. The CDR3 is made up of 16 amino acids. The CDR3 nucleotides read TGTGCCAGCGGGACACACAGGGATCCTGACGTGTACGAGCAGTACTTC. It specifies CASGTHRDPDVYEQYF.

The V call is TRBV29-1, the J call TRBJ2-7, with D perhaps TRBD1 or TRBD2 (5 bases each). This CDR3 has 16 residues. In germline, CDR1 is SQVTM, CDR2 ANQGSEA. The V and J ends lost 0 bases and 9 bases respectively, with 24 bases between them. The chain's CDR3 is CSVEDRSGAGFNGQYF. CDR3 nucleotide sequence: TGCAGCGTTGAAGATAGATCCGGGGCAGGGTTTAACGGGCAGTACTTC.

V gene TRBV20-1 combines with J gene TRBJ1-1; D not resolved. Germline CDR1 DFQATT, CDR2 SNEGSKA (reference sequence). Deletions cut 2 bases from V and 13 bases from J, with 14 bases between. This CDR3 comprises 11 residues. The CDR3 nucleotides are TGCAGTGCTAGACCGAGGACCTTGTTTTTCTTT. The encoded protein is CSARPRTLFFF.